Below, one T cell receptor beta chain is given with its context. Primers for the PCR totalled 60 Vbeta and 13 Jbeta. The method was immunoSEQ multiplex PCR; TCRdb's version includes in-frame clones alone and lacks a portion of them. The profile shows 170,000 or so clones, 75% to 85% of them singletons. This specimen belongs to a study of cytomegalovirus exposure and HLA in healthy donors. CDR1 and CDR2 (germline): MRHNA, SNTAGT. CDR3 length: 15 amino acids. The ends lost 3 bases at V and 7 bases at J; junction bases unmatched: 9. The receptor comes from a man aged 25 to 40 in good health and CMV-seropositive. This chain connects TRBV6-4 to TRBJ2-3; TRBD1 aligns across 8 bases. Sequenced input: PBMCs. The CDR3 sequence is CASSESQGAFNTQYF. CDR3 DNA: TGTGCCAGCAGTGAGTCCCAGGGGGCGTTCAATACGCAGTATTTT.